This TCR beta chain was found in a study of shared clonotypes between healthy human individuals. Trimming took 5 bases from V and 4 from J, leaving 15 bases between them. The germline V gene encodes CDR1 MNHEY and CDR2 SMNVEV (reference sequence). CDR3 length: 15 residues. Profiled with immunoSEQ multiplex PCR; TCRdb holds only in-frame clones, not every one. The sample carries 650,000 to 700,000 clones, less than 95% recorded once. The authors combined CD45RO+ cells with CCR7-negative CD45RA+ TemRA cells as CD8 memory. The chain recombines TRBV27 with TRBJ2-1; TRBD1 might be the D (5 bases). This clonotype was obtained from a man aged 18 to 30 in good health. Some clones in this sample may be carry-over from other donors' samples. Sequences were obtained from memory CD8+ T cells from PBMCs. Subset meaning: CD45RO+ cells pooled with CCR7-negative TemRA cells. The CDR3 DNA follows: TGTGCCAGCAGTCCTAACAGGTTATTATACAATGAGCAGTTCTTC. Translating it yields CASSPNRLLYNEQFF.